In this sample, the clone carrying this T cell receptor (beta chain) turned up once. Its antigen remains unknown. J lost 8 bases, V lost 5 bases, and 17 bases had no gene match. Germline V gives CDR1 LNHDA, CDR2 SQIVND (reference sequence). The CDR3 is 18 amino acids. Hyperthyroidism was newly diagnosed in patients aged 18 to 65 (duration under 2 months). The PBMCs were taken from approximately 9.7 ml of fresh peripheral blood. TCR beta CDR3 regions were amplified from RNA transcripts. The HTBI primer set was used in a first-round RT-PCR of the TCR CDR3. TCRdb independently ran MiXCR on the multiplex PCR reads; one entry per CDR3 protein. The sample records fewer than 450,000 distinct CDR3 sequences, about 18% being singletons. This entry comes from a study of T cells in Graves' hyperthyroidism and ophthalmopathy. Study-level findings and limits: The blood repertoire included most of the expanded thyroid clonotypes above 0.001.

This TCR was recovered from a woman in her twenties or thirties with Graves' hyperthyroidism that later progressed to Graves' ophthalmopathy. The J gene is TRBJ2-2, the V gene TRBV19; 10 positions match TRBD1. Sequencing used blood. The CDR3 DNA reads TGTGCCAGTAGTGTTGACCGGGACAGGGGAGCAAGGGGTGGGGAGCTGTTTTTT. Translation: CASSVDRDRGARGGELFF.